One and the same sample provided the 8 T cell receptor beta chains below, sequenced in a study of T cell repertoires in cytomegalovirus infection (dated by TCRdb to the late 2010s). Antigens for these TCRs are unknown. TCRdb records Illumina HiSeq 1500 as the sequencer. TCRdb reran the public reads through fastp at Q25 and MiXCR, keeping productive beta chains. Each entry is one CDR3 protein sequence, shown with its most common DNA and genes. In all, the sample holds about 890,000 distinct CDR3 sequences, and less than 40% of those were seen once. The ten most abundant clones make up more than 13% of the sample. The treatment or condition label, as the study defines it: in vitro stimulation with specific CMV peptide epitopes to enrich CMV-specific T cells. Sequenced material: cultured CD8+ T cells from PBMCs, taken from culture after CMV antigen stimulation. The receptor source for this set is a human donor in good health (CMV status not recorded). Some clones in this sample may be carry-over from other donors' samples.

The chain recombines TRBV19 with TRBJ1-5; 7 bases map to TRBD1. This CDR3 is 14 amino acids long. Germline V gene lookup returns CDR1 LNHDA and CDR2 SQIVND (reference sequence). Unmatched junction bases numbered 9, after V lost 5 bases and J lost 8 bases. DNA of the CDR3: TGTGCCAGTAGTCGGAGGGGGCTAACGGAGCCCCAGCATTTT. Translating it yields CASSRRGLTEPQHF.

The chain combines TRBV7-9 with TRBJ2-2; unclear D gene. This CDR3 has 13 residues. CDR1 SEHNR and CDR2 FQNEAQ come from the germline V gene (reference sequence). Trimming left V 8 bases short and J 1 base short, with 8 bases between. The CDR3 nucleotides are TGTGCCAGCTTTGCAGGGAACACCGGGGAGCTGTTTTTT. This codes for CASFAGNTGELFF. Full variable domain (missing parts from reference TRBV7-9 and TRBJ2-2): DTGVSQNPRHKITKRGQNVTFRCDPISEHNRLYWYRQTLGQGPEFLTYFQNEAQLEKSRLLSDRFSAERPKGSFSTLEIQRTEQGDSAMYLCASFAGNTGELFFGEGSRLTVL.

The rearrangement links TRBV10-3 to TRBJ2-1, with 9 positions matching TRBD2. Germline V gene data show CDR1 as ENHRY and CDR2 as SYGVKD. The CDR3 is 18 amino acids. V lost 5 bases to trimming and J lost 7 bases; unmatched junction nucleotides: 18. CDR3 residues: CAISSGGPLLLSGNEQFF. For the CDR3, the DNA is TGTGCCATCAGTAGCGGGGGGCCCTTATTACTCTCGGGTAATGAGCAGTTCTTC.

The V gene is TRBV6-6, the J gene TRBJ2-3; 7 nucleotides align to TRBD2. This CDR3 comprises 17 residues. V shed 0 bases and J 2 bases; nucleotides not matched to a gene: 8. CDR1 MNHNY and CDR2 SVGAGI come from the germline V gene (reference sequence). In DNA form, the CDR3 reads TGTGCCAGCAGTTACTCGATGTCGGCGGGGGACACAGATACGCAGTATTTT. It specifies CASSYSMSAGDTDTQYF.

As to this clonotype: The CDR3 end shows no conserved phenylalanine or tryptophan, and so a read error is likely. The chain links TRBV5-8 to TRBJ1-5; TRBD1 matches at 9 bases. V shed 4 bases, J shed 7 bases, and the junction held 6 bases outside the gene matches. CDR1 is SGHTS and CDR2 is YDEGEE in the germline V gene. The CDR3 is made up of 14 amino acids. CDR3 nucleotide sequence: TGTGCCAGCAGCCCTGGGACAGGGAACCAGCCCCAGCATTCT. Translating it yields CASSPGTGNQPQHS.

This clonotype was counted only a few times. The V and J genes are TRBV7-3 and TRBJ1-1; a possible D gene is TRBD1 (6 bases). The length of the CDR3 is 14 residues. V dropped 3 bases and J dropped 7 bases, with 15 bases sitting between them. Germline V gene lookup returns CDR1 SGHTA and CDR2 FQGTGA. The CDR3 coding sequence is TGTGCCAGCAGCTTGACAGGCTCCGGAGGTGAAGCTTTCTTT. Residues: CASSLTGSGGEAFF.

The chain joins TRBV5-1 to TRBJ1-1; maybe TRBD1 (5 bases). CDR1 is SGHRS, CDR2 YFSETQ, per germline. The CDR3 has 16 amino acids. V gave up 1 base and J gave up 1 base, with 14 bases separating them. The CDR3, as DNA: TGCGCCAGCAGCTTGTCCCCAGGGCCGGGGAACACTGAAGCTTTCTTT. Protein product: CASSLSPGPGNTEAFF.

This clonotype has just a few counts. The chain carries TRBV4-1 and TRBJ1-6; 8 bases agree with TRBD1. The V segment lost 0 bases and the J segment 10 bases; nucleotides outside the gene matches: 5. This CDR3 has 15 amino acids. Germline V CDR1 and CDR2: MGHRA, YSYEKL. In nucleotides, the CDR3 is TGCGCCAGCAGCCAAGAGGACAGGGCACAATCACCCCTCCACTTT. It translates to CASSQEDRAQSPLHF.